This T cell receptor beta chain was captured in a study of immune heterogeneity within non-small cell lung tumors. Study summary: Classification of the tumors gave a few squamous cell carcinomas, fewer than 12 non-squamous carcinomas and 1 not otherwise specified.

Multiplex PCR relied on 32 V and 13 J primers to amplify TCR beta CDR3. TCRdb analysed the multiplex PCR reads with MiXCR anew, one entry per CDR3 protein. The table lists approximately 6,000 distinct CDR3 sequences, more than 20% of them singletons, with around 15% in the top ten. Bulk tumor genomic DNA was the template, and each sample received 450 to 750 ng. Multiple widely separated biopsies were taken from each primary tumor at surgery. Untreated, newly diagnosed non-small cell lung cancer patients underwent curative surgery. Everyone who gave samples had just been diagnosed with non-small cell lung cancer and was having surgery with curative intent. Germline CDR1 reads SGHRS; CDR2 reads YFSETQ. The CDR3 has 15 amino acids. A note on this clonotype: Its antigen is still unknown. Being one base from a much bigger clone, this may be a read error.

General study findings and limits: Within each patient, tumor sites shared identical dominant CDR3 beta clonotypes and also held site-unique high-frequency clones.

The sequencing sample was made of lung tumor tissue. V gene TRBV5-1 combines with J gene TRBJ2-5; D is unclear. This receptor was taken from a man in his 60s with non-small cell lung cancer. The CDR3 DNA reads TGCGCCATCAGCTTGGCCCAGGCCAACCAAGAGACCCAGTACTTC. Its protein product is CAISLAQANQETQYF.